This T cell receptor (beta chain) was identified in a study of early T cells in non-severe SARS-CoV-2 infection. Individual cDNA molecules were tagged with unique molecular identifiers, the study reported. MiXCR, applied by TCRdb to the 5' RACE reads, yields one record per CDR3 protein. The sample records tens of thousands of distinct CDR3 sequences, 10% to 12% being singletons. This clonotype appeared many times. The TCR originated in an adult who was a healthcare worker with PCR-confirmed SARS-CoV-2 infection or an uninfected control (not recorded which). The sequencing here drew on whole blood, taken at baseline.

CDR3 in amino acids: CASSEVRDFLLLNTEAFF. CDR3 nucleotide sequence: TGTGCCAGCAGTGAAGTTCGTGATTTCCTCCTTCTGAACACTGAAGCTTTCTTT. The V and J genes are TRBV2 and TRBJ1-1, with D uncertain. This CDR3 contains 18 residues. Trimming took 1 base from V and 0 from J, leaving 18 bases between them. CDR1 is SNHLY and CDR2 is FYNNEI in the germline V gene.